One and the same sample provided the 15 T cell receptor beta chains below, sequenced in a study of T cell responses to AZD1222 COVID-19 vaccine. TCRdb's copy holds only in-frame clones and misses some; the assay was immunoSEQ multiplex PCR. The data contain 190,000 or so clones, approximately 90% of them singletons. The specimen was peripheral blood, collected 28 days after the second AZD1222 dose. The source is an adult who received the AZD1222 COVID-19 vaccine.

A remark on this clone: One junction end does not reproduce the germline sequence, and a read error may be involved. This chain connects TRBV7-9 to TRBJ2-7; D ambiguous. The CDR3 sequence is 13 residues long. Germline lookup yields CDR1 SEHNR and CDR2 FQNEAQ (reference sequence). The CDR3 DNA reads TGTGCCAGCAGCTCCCCTTTTTTGCCCGAGCAGAACTTC. Protein: CASSSPFLPEQNF.

V is TRBV7-2 and J is TRBJ2-1; a weak D match, TRBD1 (5 bases). Trimming removed 2 bases from V and 9 bases from J, with 14 bases in between. Per the germline V gene, CDR1 is SGHTA and CDR2 is FQGNSA. The CDR3 has 14 amino acids. The CDR3 nucleotides are TGTGCCAGCAGCTTATTCCAGGGTTTGAGTGAGCAGTTCTTC. This gives the protein CASSLFQGLSEQFF.

The chain couples TRBV3-1 (or the pseudogene TRBV3-2) to TRBJ1-6; unclear D gene. This CDR3 is built from 14 residues. With 1 base removed from V and 6 bases from J, the gap between germline ends came to 7 bases. Germline lookup yields CDR1 LGHDT and CDR2 YNNKEL (reference sequence). The DNA for the CDR3 is TGTGCCAGCAGCCAAGGTTCCAGTAATTCACCCCTCCACTTT. Translation: CASSQGSSNSPLHF.

The chain employs TRBV7-9 and TRBJ1-2, with D perhaps matching TRBD1 (6 bases). CDR1 is SEHNR and CDR2 is FQNEAQ in the germline V gene (reference sequence). This CDR3 comprises 12 residues. V dropped 7 bases and J dropped 5 bases, with 11 bases sitting between them. CDR3 sequence reads: CASTQGGYGYTF. The CDR3 nucleotides read TGTGCCAGCACCCAAGGGGGGTATGGCTACACCTTC. Full variable domain (rest looked up from reference TRBV7-9 and TRBJ1-2): DTGVSQNPRHKITKRGQNVTFRCDPISEHNRLYWYRQTLGQGPEFLTYFQNEAQLEKSRLLSDRFSAERPKGSFSTLEIQRTEQGDSAMYLCASTQGGYGYTFGSGTRLTVV.

The chain links TRBV7-8 to TRBJ2-7; D remains ambiguous. V was shortened by 5 bases and J by 0 bases, with 20 bases between the two germline ends. Germline V gives CDR1 SGHVS, CDR2 FQNEAQ. This CDR3 is 17 amino acids long. The CDR3 nucleotides are TGTGCCAGCAGCATAAGTGGTGGTGGAATCTTCTCCTACGAGCAGTACTTC. It encodes CASSISGGGIFSYEQYF. Looking up the rest from reference TRBV7-8 and TRBJ2-7 gives the full variable domain: GAGVSQSPRYKVAKRGQDVALRCDPISGHVSLFWYQQALGQGPEFLTYFQNEAQLDKSGLPSDRFFAERPEGSVSTLKIQRTQQEDSAVYLCASSISGGGIFSYEQYFGPGTRLTVT.

Note on this clone: Other DNA sequences within the sample encode an identical CDR3. This CDR3 is CASSQGGTGNYGYTF. For the CDR3, the DNA is TGTGCCAGCAGCCAAGGGGGAACGGGGAACTATGGCTACACCTTC. The genes are TRBV3-1 (or the pseudogene TRBV3-2) and TRBJ1-2; the D is unclear. Looked up from germline, CDR1 is LGHDT and CDR2 is YNNKEL (reference sequence). The CDR3 loop spans 15 amino acids. With 1 base removed from V and 2 bases from J, the gap between germline ends came to 11 bases.

V is TRBV3-1 (or the pseudogene TRBV3-2) and J is TRBJ1-5; D is ambiguous. V lost 0 bases, J lost 4 bases, and 10 bases lay in between. The CDR3 is 15 amino acids. Germline values: CDR1 LGHDT, CDR2 YNNKEL (reference sequence). The CDR3: CASSQDITVNQPQHF. CDR3 bases: TGTGCCAGCAGCCAAGACATAACAGTGAATCAGCCCCAGCATTTT.

The genes are TRBV6-5 and TRBJ1-2; weak D call: TRBD1 (5 bases). V lost 10 bases and J 4 bases, leaving 13 bases between the germline ends. The CDR3 has 12 amino acids. Germline lookup yields CDR1 MNHEY and CDR2 SVGAGI. DNA for the CDR3: TGTGCCACTGGAAGGGGAGTCTATGGCTACACCTTC. Its translation is CATGRGVYGYTF.

The chain is built from TRBV10-3 and TRBJ2-3; the match to TRBD1 covers 8 bases. Germline V lookup: CDR1 ENHRY, CDR2 SYGVKD. The CDR3 is 13 amino acids. The V and J ends lost 9 bases and 0 bases, in that order; junction bases with no gene match: 2. CDR3 sequence (DNA): TGTGCCATTGGACAGGGTAGCACAGATACGCAGTATTTT. Protein: CAIGQGSTDTQYF.

The genes are TRBV3-1 (or the pseudogene TRBV3-2) and TRBJ2-1; the match to TRBD2 covers 12 bases. With 3 bases clipped from V and 4 bases from J, the junction kept 4 bases outside the gene matches. The germline V gene has CDR1 LGHDT and CDR2 YNNKEL (reference sequence). The CDR3 sequence is 16 residues long. The CDR3 bases are TGTGCCAGCAGCCAGGCCGGACTAGCGGGGTACAATGAGCAGTTCTTC. As protein: CASSQAGLAGYNEQFF.

V is TRBV5-4 and J is TRBJ1-3, with D perhaps matching TRBD1 (6 bases). With 4 bases removed from V and 0 bases from J, the gap between germline ends came to 14 bases. This CDR3 comprises 16 residues. Germline CDR1 is SGHNT and CDR2 is YYREEE (reference sequence). CDR3 in amino acids: CASSQGHQSSGNTIYF. The DNA for the CDR3 is TGTGCCAGCAGCCAGGGACATCAGAGCTCTGGAAACACCATATATTTT.

The V and J genes are TRBV7-2 and TRBJ2-2; 10 nucleotides match TRBD2. The CDR3 sequence is 15 residues long. Trimming took 2 bases from V and 3 from J; bases not matched to a gene: 0. Germline V lookup: CDR1 SGHTA, CDR2 FQGNSA. The CDR3 is CASSLLAGDTGELFF. The DNA of the CDR3 is TGTGCCAGCAGCTTACTAGCGGGAGACACCGGGGAGCTGTTTTTT.

The chain is built from TRBV5-6 and TRBJ1-5; D call uncertain. In germline, CDR1 is SGHDT, CDR2 YYEEEE. Trimming pared 0 bases from V and 11 bases from J, leaving 9 bases between. This CDR3 is 12 amino acids long. CDR3 nucleotides: TGTGCCAGCAGCTTGGCCCGAGGAACCCAGCATTTT. Its translation: CASSLARGTQHF.

The chain joins TRBV20-1 to TRBJ2-7; D call uncertain. Trimming shortened V by 4 bases and J by 6 bases, and 10 bases separated the two germline ends. Germline-derived CDR1 and CDR2 are DFQATT and SNEGSKA (reference sequence). CDR3 length: 11 amino acids. CDR3: CSAIGGVEQYF. The CDR3, as DNA: TGCAGTGCTATTGGCGGAGTCGAGCAGTACTTC.

V usage is TRBV2 and J usage is TRBJ1-2, with 7 nucleotides matching TRBD1. V lost 9 bases and J lost 5; bases outside the gene matches: 3. The CDR3 has 11 amino acids. The germline CDR1 and CDR2 sequences are SNHLY and FYNNEI. CDR3 DNA: TGTGCCAGAAGGGGACAGTATGGCTACACCTTC. Translated: CARRGQYGYTF.